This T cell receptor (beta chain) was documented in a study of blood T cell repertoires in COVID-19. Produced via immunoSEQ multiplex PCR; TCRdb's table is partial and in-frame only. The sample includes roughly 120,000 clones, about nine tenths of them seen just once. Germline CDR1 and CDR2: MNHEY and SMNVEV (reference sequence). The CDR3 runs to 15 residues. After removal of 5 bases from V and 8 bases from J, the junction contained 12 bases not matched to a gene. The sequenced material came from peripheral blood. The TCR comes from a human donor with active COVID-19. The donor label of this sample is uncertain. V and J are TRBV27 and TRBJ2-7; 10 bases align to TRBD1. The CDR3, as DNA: TGTGCCAGCAGTCTCCTCGGGACAGGGGACGGGAAGCAGTACTTC. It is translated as CASSLLGTGDGKQYF.